This T cell receptor beta chain was retrieved from a study of cytomegalovirus exposure and HLA in healthy donors. The protocol was immunoSEQ multiplex PCR, while the TCRdb copy is restricted to in-frame clones and leaves out a portion. The sample shows 150,000 to 200,000 clones, roughly 85% of them seen only once. The length of the CDR3 is 12 residues. The germline V gene has CDR1 GTSNPN and CDR2 SVGIG (reference sequence). The junction had 6 bases not matched to a gene; V was cut back by 8 bases and J by 7 bases. Specimen: PBMCs. This rearrangement joins TRBV30 to TRBJ1-2, with 11 positions matching TRBD1. The TCR originated in a man between 18 and 29 years old in good health and CMV-seropositive. This chain's CDR3 is CATDRGRGGYTF. The CDR3 DNA reads TGTGCCACGGACAGGGGGCGAGGTGGCTACACCTTC. Together with reference TRBV30 and TRBJ1-2, the CDR3 gives the full variable domain: SQTIHQWPATLVQPVGSPLSLECTVEGTSNPNLYWYRQAAGRGLQLLFYSVGIGQISSEVPQNLSASRPQDRQFILSSKKLLLSDSGFYLCATDRGRGGYTFGSGTRLTVV.